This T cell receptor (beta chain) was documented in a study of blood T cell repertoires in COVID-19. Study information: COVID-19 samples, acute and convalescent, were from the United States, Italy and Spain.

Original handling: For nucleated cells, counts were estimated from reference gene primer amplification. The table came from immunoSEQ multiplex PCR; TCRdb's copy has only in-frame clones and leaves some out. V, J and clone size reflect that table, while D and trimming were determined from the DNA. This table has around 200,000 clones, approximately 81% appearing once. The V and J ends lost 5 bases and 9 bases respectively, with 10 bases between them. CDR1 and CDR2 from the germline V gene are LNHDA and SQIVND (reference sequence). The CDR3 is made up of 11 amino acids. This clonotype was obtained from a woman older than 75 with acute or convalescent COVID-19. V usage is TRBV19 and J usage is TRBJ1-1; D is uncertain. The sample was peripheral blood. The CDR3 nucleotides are TGTGCCAGTAGTCGGGAGTGGAAAGCTTTCTTT. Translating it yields CASSREWKAFF.